A single T cell receptor beta chain is shown here with its context. The data derive from a study of blood T cell repertoires in COVID-19. At the level of the study: Sites in the United States, Italy and Spain provided acute and convalescent COVID-19 samples. The cDNA or gDNA used as material had been derived from T cells, B-cell-depleted T cells, or PBMCs.

Patients at the Seattle site were enrolled during active infection and followed longitudinally. This CDR3 region has 14 residues. With 0 bases clipped from V and 7 bases from J, the junction kept 3 bases outside the gene matches. Germline lookup yields CDR1 SGDLS and CDR2 YYNGEE. In the original analysis: Amplification of reference gene primers provided the estimated nucleated cell counts. Assay used: immunoSEQ multiplex PCR; TCRdb lists only in-frame clones, some missing. For V, J and clone size, that table is used; D and trimming come from the DNA. The data hold about 200,000 clones, with 82% observed a single time.

The rearrangement joins TRBV9 to TRBJ2-1, with 8 bases matching TRBD2. The clonotype was recovered from a woman aged 60 to 75 with COVID-19, enrolled during active disease. Sequencing was carried out using peripheral blood. The CDR3 here is CASSVAGGPNEQFF. The CDR3 DNA reads TGTGCCAGCAGCGTAGCGGGGGGGCCAAATGAGCAGTTCTTC.